The sequence of this TCR beta chain was determined in a study of blood T cell dynamics during melanoma immunotherapy. Time point of the sample: week 3, after first cycle of checkpoint inhibitor. TCRdb keeps only in-frame clones here, not all; method: immunoSEQ multiplex PCR. The repertoire holds some 4,900 clones, about 90% seen once, with about 31% in the top ten. V lost 7 bases and J 1 base, leaving 16 bases between the germline ends. Germline CDR1 is MDHEN and CDR2 is SYDVKM. The CDR3 is made up of 15 amino acids. The receptor's source is a human donor with melanoma. V gene TRBV28 combines with J gene TRBJ1-1; a possible D gene is TRBD1 (6 bases). The material sequenced was blood, taken from a patient treated with checkpoint blockade. CDR3 nucleotide sequence: TGTGCCAGCACCCCGTCGGACAGATGGAACACTGAAGCTTTCTTT. This translates into CASTPSDRWNTEAFF.